The entry below gives a single T cell receptor (beta chain) sequence along with its context. The antigen remains unidentified. The PCR contained 60 Vbeta and 13 Jbeta primers. TCRdb's table, derived via immunoSEQ multiplex PCR, lists solely in-frame clones and lacks some. There are 150,000 to 200,000 clones in the sample; nearly 80% occur only once, and around 0.97% lies in the top ten. This record belongs to a study of cytomegalovirus exposure and HLA in healthy donors. Overall study results and limits: Being productive about 87% or about 30% of the time was typical of most TCR beta V segments in an earlier analysis. The availability of immune exposure information extended only to CMV serostatus. Sequencing depth roughly uniform across donors was assumed in presence/absence analyses. Later work found most CMV-associated TCR beta chains apparently HLA-restricted.

Trimming removed 4 bases from V and 4 bases from J; junction bases left unmatched: 7. This CDR3 is 15 amino acids long. CDR1 and CDR2 from the germline V gene are SGHRS and YFSETQ. Sequenced input: PBMCs. V gene TRBV5-1 combines with J gene TRBJ2-1; 8 positions agree with TRBD1. The receptor's source is a woman aged 45-59 years in good health and CMV-seropositive. Written as DNA, the CDR3 is TGCGCCAGCAGCCTAAGGGACAGGAGTTACAATGAGCAGTTCTTC. It yields the protein CASSLRDRSYNEQFF.